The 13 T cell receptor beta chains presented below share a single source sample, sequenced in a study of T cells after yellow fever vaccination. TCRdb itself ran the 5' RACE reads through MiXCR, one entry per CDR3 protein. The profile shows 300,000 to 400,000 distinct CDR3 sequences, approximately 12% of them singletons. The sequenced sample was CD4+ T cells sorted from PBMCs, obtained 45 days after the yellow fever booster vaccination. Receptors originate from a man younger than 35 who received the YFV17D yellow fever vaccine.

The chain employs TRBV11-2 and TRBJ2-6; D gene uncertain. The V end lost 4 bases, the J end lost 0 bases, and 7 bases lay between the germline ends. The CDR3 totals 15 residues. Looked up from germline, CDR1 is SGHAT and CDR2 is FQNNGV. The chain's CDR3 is CASSSIPSGANVLTF. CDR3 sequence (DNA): TGTGCCAGCAGCTCTATCCCCTCTGGGGCCAACGTCCTGACTTTC.

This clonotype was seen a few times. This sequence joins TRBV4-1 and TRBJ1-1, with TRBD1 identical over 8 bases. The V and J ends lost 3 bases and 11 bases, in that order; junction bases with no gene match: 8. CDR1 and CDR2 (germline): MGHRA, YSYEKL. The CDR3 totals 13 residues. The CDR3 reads CASSQLPGGSAFF. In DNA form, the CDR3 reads TGCGCCAGCAGCCAGCTCCCAGGGGGCTCGGCTTTCTTT.

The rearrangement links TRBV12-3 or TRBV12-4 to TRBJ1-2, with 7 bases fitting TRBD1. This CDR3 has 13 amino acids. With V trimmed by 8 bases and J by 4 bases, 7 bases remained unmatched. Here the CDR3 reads CASSGGRTYGYTF. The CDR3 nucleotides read TGTGCCAGCTCAGGGGGGAGAACCTATGGCTACACCTTC.

The chain's CDR3 is CASSLSGGAQDTQYF. In DNA form, the CDR3 reads TGTGCCAGCAGCCTTAGCGGGGGGGCACAAGATACGCAGTATTTT. The chain uses TRBV5-4 and TRBJ2-3; the match to TRBD2 covers 11 bases. Looked up from germline, CDR1 is SGHNT and CDR2 is YYREEE (reference sequence). The CDR3 totals 15 residues. V dropped 4 bases and J dropped 5; count of bases not matched to a gene: 6.

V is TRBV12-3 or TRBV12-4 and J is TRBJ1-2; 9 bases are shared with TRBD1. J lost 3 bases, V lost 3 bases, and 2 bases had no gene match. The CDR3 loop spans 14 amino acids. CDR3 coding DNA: TGTGCCAGCAGTTTCCGACAGGGGGACTATGGCTACACCTTC. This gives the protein CASSFRQGDYGYTF.

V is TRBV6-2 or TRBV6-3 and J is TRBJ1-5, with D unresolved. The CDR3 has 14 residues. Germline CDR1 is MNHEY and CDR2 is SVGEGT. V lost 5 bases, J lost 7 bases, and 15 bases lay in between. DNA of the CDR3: TGTGCCAGCAGTCCCGGGTCCCCGAGGCAGCCCCAGCATTTT. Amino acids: CASSPGSPRQPQHF.

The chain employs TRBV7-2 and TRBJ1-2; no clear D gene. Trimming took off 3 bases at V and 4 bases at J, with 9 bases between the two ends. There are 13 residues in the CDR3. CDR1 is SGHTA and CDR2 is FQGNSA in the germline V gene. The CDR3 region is CASSFAQLYGYTF. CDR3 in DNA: TGTGCCAGCAGCTTCGCTCAACTCTATGGCTACACCTTC. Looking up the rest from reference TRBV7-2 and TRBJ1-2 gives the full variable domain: GAGVSQSPSNKVTEKGKDVELRCDPISGHTALYWYRQSLGQGLEFLIYFQGNSAPDKSGLPSDRFSAERTGGSVSTLTIQRTQQEDSAVYLCASSFAQLYGYTFGSGTRLTVV.

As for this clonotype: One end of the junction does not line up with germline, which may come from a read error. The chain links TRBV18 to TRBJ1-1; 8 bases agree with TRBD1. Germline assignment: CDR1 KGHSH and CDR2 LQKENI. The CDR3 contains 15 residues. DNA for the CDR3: TGTGCCAGCTCATCCATCTTCGACAGGGGTGCTGATGCTTTCTTT. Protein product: CASSSIFDRGADAFF.

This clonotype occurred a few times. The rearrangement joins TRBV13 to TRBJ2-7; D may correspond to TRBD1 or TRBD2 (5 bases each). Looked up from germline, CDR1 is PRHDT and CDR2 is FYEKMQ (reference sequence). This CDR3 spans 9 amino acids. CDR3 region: CASPGTEVV. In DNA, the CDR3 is TGTGCCAGCCCCGGGACCGAGGTTGTC.

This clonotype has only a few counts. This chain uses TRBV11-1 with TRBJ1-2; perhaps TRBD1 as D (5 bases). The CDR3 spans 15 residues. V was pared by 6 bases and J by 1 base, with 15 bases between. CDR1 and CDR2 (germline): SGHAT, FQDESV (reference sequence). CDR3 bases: TGTGCCAGCAGTTCAACGGGGCAGTTTAACTATGGCTACACCTTC. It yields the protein CASSSTGQFNYGYTF.

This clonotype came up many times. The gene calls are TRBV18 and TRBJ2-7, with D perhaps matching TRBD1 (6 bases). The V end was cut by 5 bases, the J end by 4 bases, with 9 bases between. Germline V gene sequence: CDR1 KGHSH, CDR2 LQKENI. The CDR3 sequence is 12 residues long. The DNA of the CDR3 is TGTGCCAGCTCAACGGGACAATACGAGCAGTACTTC. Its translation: CASSTGQYEQYF.

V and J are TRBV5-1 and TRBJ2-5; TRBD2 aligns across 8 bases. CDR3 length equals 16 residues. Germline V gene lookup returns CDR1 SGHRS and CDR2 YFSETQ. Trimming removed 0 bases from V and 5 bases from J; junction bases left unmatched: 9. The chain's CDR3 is CASSLGPSGGGETQYF. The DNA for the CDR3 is TGCGCCAGCAGCTTGGGCCCCAGCGGGGGTGGGGAGACCCAGTACTTC.

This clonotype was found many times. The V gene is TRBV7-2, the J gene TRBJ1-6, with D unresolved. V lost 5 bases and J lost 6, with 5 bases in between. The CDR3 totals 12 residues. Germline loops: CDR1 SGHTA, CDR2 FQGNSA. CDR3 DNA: TGTGCCAGCAGCCCAACTAATTCACCCCTCCACTTT. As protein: CASSPTNSPLHF.